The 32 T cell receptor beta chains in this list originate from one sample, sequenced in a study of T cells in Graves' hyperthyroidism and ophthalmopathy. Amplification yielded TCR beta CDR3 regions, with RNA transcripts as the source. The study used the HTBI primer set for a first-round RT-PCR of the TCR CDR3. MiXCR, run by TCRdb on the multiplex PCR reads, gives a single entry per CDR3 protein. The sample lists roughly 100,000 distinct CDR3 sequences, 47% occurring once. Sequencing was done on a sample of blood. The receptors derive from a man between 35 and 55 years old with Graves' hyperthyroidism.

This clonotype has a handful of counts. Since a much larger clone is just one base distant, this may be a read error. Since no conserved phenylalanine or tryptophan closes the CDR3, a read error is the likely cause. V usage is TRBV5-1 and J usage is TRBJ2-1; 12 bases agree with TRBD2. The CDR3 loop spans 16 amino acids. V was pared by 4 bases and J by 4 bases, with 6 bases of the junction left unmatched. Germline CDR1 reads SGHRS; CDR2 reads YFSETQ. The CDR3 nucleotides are TGCGCCAGCAGCGGAGGACTAGCGGGACGATACAATGAGCAGTTCTCC. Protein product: CASSGGLAGRYNEQFS.

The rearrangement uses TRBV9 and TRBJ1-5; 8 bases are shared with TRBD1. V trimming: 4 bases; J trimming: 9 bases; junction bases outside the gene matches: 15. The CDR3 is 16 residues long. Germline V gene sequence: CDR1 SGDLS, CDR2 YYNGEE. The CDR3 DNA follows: TGTGCCAGCAGCTCGAGTTGGGACAGGTGGCAACCGCCCCAGCATTTT. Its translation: CASSSSWDRWQPPQHF.

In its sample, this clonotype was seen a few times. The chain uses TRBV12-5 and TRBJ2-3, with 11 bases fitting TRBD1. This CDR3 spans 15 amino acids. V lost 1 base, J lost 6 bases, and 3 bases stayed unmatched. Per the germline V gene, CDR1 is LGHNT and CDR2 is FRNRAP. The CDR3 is CASGLGGTGGDTQYF. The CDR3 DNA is TGTGCTAGTGGTTTGGGCGGGACAGGGGGGGATACGCAGTATTTT.

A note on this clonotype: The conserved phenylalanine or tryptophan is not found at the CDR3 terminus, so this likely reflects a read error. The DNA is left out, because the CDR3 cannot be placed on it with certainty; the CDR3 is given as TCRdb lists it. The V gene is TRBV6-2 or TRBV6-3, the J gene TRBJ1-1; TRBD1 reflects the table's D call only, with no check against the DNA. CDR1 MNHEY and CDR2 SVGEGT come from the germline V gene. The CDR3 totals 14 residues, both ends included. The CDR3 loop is CASSYRAGGKEQFC.

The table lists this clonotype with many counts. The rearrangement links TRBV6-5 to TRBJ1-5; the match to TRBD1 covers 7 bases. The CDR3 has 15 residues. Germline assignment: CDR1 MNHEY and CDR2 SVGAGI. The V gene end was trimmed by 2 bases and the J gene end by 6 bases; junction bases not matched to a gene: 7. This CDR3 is CASSYEGGATQPQHF. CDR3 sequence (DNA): TGTGCCAGCAGTTACGAAGGGGGCGCTACTCAGCCCCAGCATTTT.

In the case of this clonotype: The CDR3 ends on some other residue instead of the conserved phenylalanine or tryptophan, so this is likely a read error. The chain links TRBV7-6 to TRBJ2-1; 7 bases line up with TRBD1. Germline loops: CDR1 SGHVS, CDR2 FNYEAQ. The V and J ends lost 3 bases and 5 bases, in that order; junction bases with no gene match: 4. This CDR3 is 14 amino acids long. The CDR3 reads CASSLTGYDNEQFL. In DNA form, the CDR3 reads TGTGCCAGCAGCTTGACAGGGTATGACAATGAGCAGTTCTTG.

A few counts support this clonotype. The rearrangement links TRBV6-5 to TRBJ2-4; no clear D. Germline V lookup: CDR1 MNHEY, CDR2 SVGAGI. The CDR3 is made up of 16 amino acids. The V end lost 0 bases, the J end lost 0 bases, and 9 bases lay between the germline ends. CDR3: CASSYSDILAKNIQYF. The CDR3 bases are TGTGCCAGCAGTTACTCCGACATTCTAGCCAAAAACATTCAGTACTTC.

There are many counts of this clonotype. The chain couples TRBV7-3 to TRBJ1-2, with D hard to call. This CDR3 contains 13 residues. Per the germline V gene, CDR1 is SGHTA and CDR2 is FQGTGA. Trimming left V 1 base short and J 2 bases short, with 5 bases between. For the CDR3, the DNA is TGTGCCAGCAGCTTAAAGGGAAACTATGGCTACACCTTC. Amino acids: CASSLKGNYGYTF.

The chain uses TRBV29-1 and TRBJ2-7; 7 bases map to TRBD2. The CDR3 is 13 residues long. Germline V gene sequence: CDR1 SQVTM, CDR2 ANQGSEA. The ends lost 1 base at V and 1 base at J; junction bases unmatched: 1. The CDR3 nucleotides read TGCAGCGTTGAAGTAGCGGGTTCCTACGAGCAGTACTTC. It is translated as CSVEVAGSYEQYF.

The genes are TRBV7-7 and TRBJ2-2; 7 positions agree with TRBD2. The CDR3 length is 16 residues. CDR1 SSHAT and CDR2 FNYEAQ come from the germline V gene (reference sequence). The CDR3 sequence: CVSSRTLAVNTGELFF. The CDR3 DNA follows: TGTGTTAGCAGTCGTACGCTAGCGGTAAACACCGGGGAGCTGTTTTTT.

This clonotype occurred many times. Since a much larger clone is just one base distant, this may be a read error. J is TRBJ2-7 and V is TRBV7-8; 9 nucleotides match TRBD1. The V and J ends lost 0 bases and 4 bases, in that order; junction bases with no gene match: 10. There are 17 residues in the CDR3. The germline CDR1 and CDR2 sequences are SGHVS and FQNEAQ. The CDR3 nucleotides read TGTGCCAGCAGCTTAGCGGCGGGAACAGGGGGCGGGTACGAGCAGTACTTC. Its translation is CASSLAAGTGGGYEQYF.

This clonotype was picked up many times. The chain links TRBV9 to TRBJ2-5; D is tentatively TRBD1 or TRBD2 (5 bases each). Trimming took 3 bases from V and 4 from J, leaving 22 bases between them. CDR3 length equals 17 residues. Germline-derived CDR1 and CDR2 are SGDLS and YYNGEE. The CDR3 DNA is TGTGCCAGCAGCGCCGGGTTTGGGGGACGAGTGGGAGAGACCCAGTACTTC. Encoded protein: CASSAGFGGRVGETQYF.

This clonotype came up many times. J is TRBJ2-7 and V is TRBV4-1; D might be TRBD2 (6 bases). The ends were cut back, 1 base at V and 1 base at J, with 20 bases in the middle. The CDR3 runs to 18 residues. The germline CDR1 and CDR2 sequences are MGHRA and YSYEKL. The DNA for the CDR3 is TGCGCCAGCAGCCAAGTAGACTTCATCCCGGCGGGGTCCTACGAGCAGTACTTC. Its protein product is CASSQVDFIPAGSYEQYF.

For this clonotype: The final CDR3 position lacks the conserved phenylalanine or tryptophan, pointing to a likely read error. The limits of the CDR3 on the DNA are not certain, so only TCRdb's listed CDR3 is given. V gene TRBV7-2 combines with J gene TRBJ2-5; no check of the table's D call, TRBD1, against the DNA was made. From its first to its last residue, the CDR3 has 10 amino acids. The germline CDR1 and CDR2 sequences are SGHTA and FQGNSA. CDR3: CASSLQTLDT.

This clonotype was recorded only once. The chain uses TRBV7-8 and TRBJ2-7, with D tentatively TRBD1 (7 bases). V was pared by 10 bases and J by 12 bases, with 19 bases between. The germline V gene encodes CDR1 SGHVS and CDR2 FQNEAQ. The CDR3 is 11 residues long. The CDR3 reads CANRGAGQPYF. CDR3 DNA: TGTGCCAACAGGGGCGCGGGACAGCCGTACTTC. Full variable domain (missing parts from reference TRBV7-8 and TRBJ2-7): GAGVSQSPRYKVAKRGQDVALRCDPISGHVSLFWYQQALGQGPEFLTYFQNEAQLDKSGLPSDRFFAERPEGSVSTLKIQRTQQEDSAVYLCANRGAGQPYFGPGTRLTVT.

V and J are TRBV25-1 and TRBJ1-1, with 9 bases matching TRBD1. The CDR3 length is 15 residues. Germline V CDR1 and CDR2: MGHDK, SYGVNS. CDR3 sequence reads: CGPARGTGLGTEAFF. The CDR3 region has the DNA TGTGGTCCTGCTAGGGGGACAGGGTTGGGGACTGAAGCTTTCTTT.

The CDR3 sequence: CSASASTSAREQYF. The CDR3 DNA reads TGCAGTGCCAGTGCCTCGACTAGCGCCCGGGAGCAGTACTTC. V usage is TRBV20-1 and J usage is TRBJ2-7, with 8 bases that match TRBD2. The CDR3 runs to 14 residues. The germline gives CDR1 DFQATT, CDR2 SNEGSKA (reference sequence). Losses at the gene ends were 6 bases for V and 7 bases for J; bases not matched to a gene: 14.

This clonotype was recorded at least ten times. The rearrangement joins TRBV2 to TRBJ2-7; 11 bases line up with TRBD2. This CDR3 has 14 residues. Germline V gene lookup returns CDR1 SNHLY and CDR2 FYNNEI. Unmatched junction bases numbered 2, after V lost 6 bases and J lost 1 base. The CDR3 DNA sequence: TGTGCCAGCAGGATAGCGGGAGGGTCCTACGAGCAGTACTTC. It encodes CASRIAGGSYEQYF.

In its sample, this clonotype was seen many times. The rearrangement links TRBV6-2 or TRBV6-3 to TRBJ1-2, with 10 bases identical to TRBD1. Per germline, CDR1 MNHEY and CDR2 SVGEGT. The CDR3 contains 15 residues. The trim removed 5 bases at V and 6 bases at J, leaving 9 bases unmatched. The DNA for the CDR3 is TGTGCCAGCAGTCCACCCGGACAGGGGGGAAATGGCTACACCTTC. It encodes CASSPPGQGGNGYTF.

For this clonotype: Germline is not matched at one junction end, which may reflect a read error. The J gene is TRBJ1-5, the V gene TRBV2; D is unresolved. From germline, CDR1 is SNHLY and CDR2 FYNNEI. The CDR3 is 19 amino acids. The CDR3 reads CASSEDTHDALCSNQPQHF. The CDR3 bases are TGTGCCAGCAGCGAAGACACTCATGATGCACTGTGTAGCAATCAGCCCCAGCATTTT. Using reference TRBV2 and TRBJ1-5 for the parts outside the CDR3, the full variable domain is EPEVTQTPSHQVTQMGQEVILRCVPISNHLYFYWYRQILGQKVEFLVSFYNNEISEKSEIFDDQFSVERPDGSNFTLKIRSTKLEDSAMYFCASSEDTHDALCSNQPQHFGDGTRLSIL.

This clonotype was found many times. DNA for the CDR3: TGCAGTGCTAGCCCCTCGAACACTGAAGCTTTCTTT. This encodes CSASPSNTEAFF. The chain recombines TRBV20-1 with TRBJ1-1; D is unresolved. The germline V gene encodes CDR1 DFQATT and CDR2 SNEGSKA (reference sequence). The CDR3 extends over 12 amino acids. V was shortened by 3 bases and J by 1 base, with 6 bases between the two germline ends.

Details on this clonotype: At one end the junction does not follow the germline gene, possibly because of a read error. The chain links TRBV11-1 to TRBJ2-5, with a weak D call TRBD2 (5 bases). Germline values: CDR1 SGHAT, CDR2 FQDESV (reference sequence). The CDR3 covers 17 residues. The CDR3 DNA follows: TGCGCCAGCAGCGGATTTGGAGGAGACGGAGGTAGAGGGACCCAGTACTTC. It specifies CASSGFGGDGGRGTQYF.

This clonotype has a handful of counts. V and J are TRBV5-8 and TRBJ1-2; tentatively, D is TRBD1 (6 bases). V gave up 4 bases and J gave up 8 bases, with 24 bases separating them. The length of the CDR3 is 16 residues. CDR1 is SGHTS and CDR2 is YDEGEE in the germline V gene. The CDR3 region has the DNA TGTGCCAGCAGCCGCGCGGCAGGGCAGGGGAGCGAGGGCTACACCTTC. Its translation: CASSRAAGQGSEGYTF.

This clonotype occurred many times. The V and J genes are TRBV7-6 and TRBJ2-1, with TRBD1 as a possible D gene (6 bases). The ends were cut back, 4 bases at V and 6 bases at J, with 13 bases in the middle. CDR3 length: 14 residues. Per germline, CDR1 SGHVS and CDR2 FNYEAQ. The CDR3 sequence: CASSSVGGINEQFF. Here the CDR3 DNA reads TGTGCCAGCAGCTCAGTAGGGGGTATCAATGAGCAGTTCTTC. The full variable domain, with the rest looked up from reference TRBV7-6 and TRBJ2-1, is GAGVSQSPRYKVTKRGQDVALRCDPISGHVSLYWYRQALGQGPEFLTYFNYEAQQDKSGLPNDRFSAERPEGSISTLTIQRTEQRDSAMYRCASSSVGGINEQFFGPGTRLTVL.

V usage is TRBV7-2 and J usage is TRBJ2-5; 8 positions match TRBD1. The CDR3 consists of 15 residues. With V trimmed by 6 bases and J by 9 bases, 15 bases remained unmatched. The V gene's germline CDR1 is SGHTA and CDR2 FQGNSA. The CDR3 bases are TGTGCCAGCAGTCTCGGACAGGGAAGCAATCAGCCCCAGTACTTC. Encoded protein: CASSLGQGSNQPQYF. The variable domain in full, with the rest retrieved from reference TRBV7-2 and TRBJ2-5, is GAGVSQSPSNKVTEKGKDVELRCDPISGHTALYWYRQSLGQGLEFLIYFQGNSAPDKSGLPSDRFSAERTGGSVSTLTIQRTQQEDSAVYLCASSLGQGSNQPQYFGPGTRLLVL.

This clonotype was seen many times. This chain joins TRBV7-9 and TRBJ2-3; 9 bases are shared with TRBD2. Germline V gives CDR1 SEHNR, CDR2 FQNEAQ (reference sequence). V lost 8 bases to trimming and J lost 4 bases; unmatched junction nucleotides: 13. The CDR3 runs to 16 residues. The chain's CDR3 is CASPTPGGRAADTQYF. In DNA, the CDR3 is TGTGCCAGCCCTACCCCGGGCGGGAGGGCGGCAGATACGCAGTATTTT.

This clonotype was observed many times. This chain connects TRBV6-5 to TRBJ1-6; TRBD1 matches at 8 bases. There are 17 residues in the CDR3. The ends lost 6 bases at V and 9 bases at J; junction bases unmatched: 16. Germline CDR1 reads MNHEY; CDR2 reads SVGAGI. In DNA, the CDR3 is TGTGCCAGCAGCTCACCAGGTCGGACAGGGCCTAGTTCACCCCTCCACTTT. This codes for CASSSPGRTGPSSPLHF.

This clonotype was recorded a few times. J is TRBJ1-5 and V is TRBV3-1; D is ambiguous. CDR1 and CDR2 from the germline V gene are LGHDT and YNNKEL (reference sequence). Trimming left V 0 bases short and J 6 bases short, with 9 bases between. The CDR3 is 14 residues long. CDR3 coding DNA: TGTGCCAGCAGCCAAGACCTCGGGAGTCAGCCCCAGCATTTT. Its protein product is CASSQDLGSQPQHF.

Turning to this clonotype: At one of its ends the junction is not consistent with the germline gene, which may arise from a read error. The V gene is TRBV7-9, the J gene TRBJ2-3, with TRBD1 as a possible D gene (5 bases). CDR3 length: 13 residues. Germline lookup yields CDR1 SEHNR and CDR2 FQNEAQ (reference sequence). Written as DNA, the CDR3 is TGTGCCAGCAGCGGACGGAGCACAGGTACGCAATATTTT. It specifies CASSGRSTGTQYF.

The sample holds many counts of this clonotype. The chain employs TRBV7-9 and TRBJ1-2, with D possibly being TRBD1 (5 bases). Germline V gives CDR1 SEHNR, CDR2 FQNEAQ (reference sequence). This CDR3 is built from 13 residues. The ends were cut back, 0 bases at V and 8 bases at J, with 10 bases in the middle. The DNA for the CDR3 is TGTGCCAGCAGCTTAGCAGGGGTGGAGGGCTACACCTTC. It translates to CASSLAGVEGYTF.

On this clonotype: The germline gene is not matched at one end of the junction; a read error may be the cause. This chain's CDR3 is CASSLRAHTDTQYF. The CDR3 bases are TGTGCCAGCAGCCTCCGGGCCCACACAGATACGCAGTATTTC. The rearrangement uses TRBV9 and TRBJ2-3; D remains ambiguous. Germline assignment: CDR1 SGDLS and CDR2 YYNGEE. The CDR3 extends over 14 amino acids. The full variable domain, its missing parts supplied by reference TRBV9 and TRBJ2-3, is DSGVTQTPKHLITATGQRVTLRCSPRSGDLSVYWYQQSLDQGLQFLIQYYNGEERAKGNILERFSAQQFPDLHSELNLSSLELGDSALYFCASSLRAHTDTQYFGPGTRLTVL.

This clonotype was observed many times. This CDR3 reads CASSLSGGQETQYF. The CDR3 nucleotides are TGTGCCAGCAGCTTAAGCGGGGGTCAAGAGACCCAGTACTTC. The genes are TRBV7-3 and TRBJ2-5; 7 nucleotides line up with TRBD2. The germline gives CDR1 SGHTA, CDR2 FQGTGA. V lost 1 base and J lost 2; bases outside the gene matches: 1. The CDR3 loop spans 14 amino acids.